What follows are 22 T cell receptor beta chains derived from one specimen sequenced in a study of persistence of HIV-infected CD4 T cells. Their antigen targets remain unknown. Nonspecific anti-CD3/anti-CD28 bead stimulation represents the broad CD4+ T cell repertoire. CD4+ T cells upregulating both CD40 ligand and CD69 were sorted as responding cells. This was the immunoSEQ version 4 assay in survey mode. Some clones are missing from TCRdb's copy, which holds only in-frame ones; the method was immunoSEQ multiplex PCR. In the table there are about 43,000 clones, more than 70% of which are singletons. The material sequenced was CD4+ T cells sorted from PBMCs after roughly 20-hour stimulation, taken from a patient who received antiretroviral therapy. The receptors derive from an adult man with HIV who was CMV-seropositive.

The rearrangement links TRBV5-5 to TRBJ2-7; D is perhaps TRBD1 (6 bases). CDR3 length equals 14 residues. Germline loops: CDR1 SGHKS, CDR2 YYEKEE (reference sequence). Trimming stripped 1 base from V and 5 bases from J, with 13 bases between. Here the CDR3 reads CASSLRQGLNEQYF. The CDR3 coding sequence is TGTGCCAGCAGCTTGAGGCAGGGGCTGAACGAGCAGTACTTC.

As DNA, the CDR3 is TGTGCCAGCGCCCGACAGAAAGACTATGGCTACACCTTC. The encoded protein is CASARQKDYGYTF. This chain uses TRBV18 with TRBJ1-2; perhaps TRBD1 as D (5 bases). Between the trimmed V and J ends, which lost 8 bases and 3 bases, there was a span of 13 bases. CDR1 and CDR2 (germline): KGHSH, LQKENI. This CDR3 has 13 amino acids.

In nucleotides, the CDR3 is TGTGCCAGCAGTGAAGTTGACAAACTGTTTTTT. The encoded protein is CASSEVDKLFF. V gene TRBV2 combines with J gene TRBJ1-4, with no clear D. V lost 1 base and J 11 bases, leaving 5 bases between the germline ends. There are 11 residues in the CDR3. Germline assignment: CDR1 SNHLY and CDR2 FYNNEI.

V gene TRBV6-5 combines with J gene TRBJ2-7, with 9 nucleotides matching TRBD1. The CDR3 covers 15 residues. V lost 6 bases and J lost 1; bases outside the gene matches: 7. Germline-derived CDR1 and CDR2 are MNHEY and SVGAGI. As DNA, the CDR3 is TGTGCCAGCAGGGGATGGACAGGGGAGTCCTACGAGCAGTACTTC. Its protein product is CASRGWTGESYEQYF.

This chain joins TRBV3-1 (or the pseudogene TRBV3-2) and TRBJ1-2; D uncertain. Germline values: CDR1 LGHDT, CDR2 YNNKEL (reference sequence). CDR3 length: 15 amino acids. Trimming left V 1 base short and J 1 base short, with 10 bases between. CDR3 residues: CASSQGSSYNYGYTF. As DNA, the CDR3 is TGTGCCAGCAGCCAAGGAAGCAGTTATAACTATGGCTACACCTTC.

The chain recombines TRBV3-1 (or the pseudogene TRBV3-2) with TRBJ1-1; the D gene is possibly TRBD1 (5 bases). The ends were cut back, 3 bases at V and 4 bases at J, with 15 bases in the middle. The germline CDR1 and CDR2 sequences are LGHDT and YNNKEL (reference sequence). This CDR3 spans 15 amino acids. DNA of the CDR3: TGTGCCAGCAGCCATTCGGGACGGGGTGGCACTGAAGCTTTCTTT. Its translation: CASSHSGRGGTEAFF.

The chain combines TRBV18 with TRBJ2-7; D might be TRBD1 (6 bases). Germline CDR1 is KGHSH and CDR2 is LQKENI. The CDR3 runs to 14 residues. V dropped 4 bases and J dropped 3 bases, with 13 bases sitting between them. The CDR3 region has the DNA TGTGCCAGCTCACAAAACAGGGACCTCTACGAGCAGTACTTC. Residues: CASSQNRDLYEQYF.

The chain carries TRBV4-1 and TRBJ2-2; the D gene is possibly TRBD2 (6 bases). The V gene's germline CDR1 is MGHRA and CDR2 YSYEKL. V lost 1 base to trimming and J lost 3 bases, with 24 bases between them. The CDR3 extends over 20 amino acids. CDR3: CASSQAGGLGAGPHTGELFF. CDR3 in DNA: TGCGCCAGCAGCCAAGCTGGAGGGCTAGGGGCAGGTCCTCACACCGGGGAGCTGTTTTTT.

This sequence joins TRBV27 and TRBJ1-3, with D possibly being TRBD1 (5 bases). CDR1 is MNHEY, CDR2 SMNVEV, per germline (reference sequence). CDR3 size: 15 residues. V was cut by 0 bases and J by 1 base, with 7 bases left in between. This CDR3 reads CASSLSGGSGNTIYF. The CDR3 DNA reads TGTGCCAGCAGTTTATCGGGGGGATCTGGAAACACCATATATTTT.

The chain combines TRBV4-1 with TRBJ1-4, with a weak D call TRBD1 (5 bases). The V gene's germline CDR1 is MGHRA and CDR2 YSYEKL. The CDR3 covers 15 residues. V was pared by 1 base and J by 4 bases, with 10 bases between. CDR3 protein: CASSQAQGGNEKLFF. Here the CDR3 DNA reads TGCGCCAGCAGCCAAGCCCAGGGAGGTAATGAAAAACTGTTTTTT.

The rearrangement joins TRBV5-1 to TRBJ2-2, with D possibly matching TRBD2 (5 bases). Germline CDR1 is SGHRS and CDR2 is YFSETQ. V was trimmed by 0 bases and J by 8 bases, leaving 8 bases between them. The CDR3 is 13 residues long. For the CDR3, the DNA is TGCGCCAGCAGCTTGGACGGGGTAGGGGAGCTGTTTTTT. Translation gives CASSLDGVGELFF.

The rearrangement links TRBV19 to TRBJ1-6; no reliable D call. The length of the CDR3 is 14 residues. The germline V gene encodes CDR1 LNHDA and CDR2 SQIVND (reference sequence). With 1 base removed from V and 13 bases from J, the gap between germline ends came to 14 bases. In DNA, the CDR3 is TGTGCCAGTAGTATAGCACGGAACCAAGGGCCCCTCCACTTT. Protein sequence: CASSIARNQGPLHF.

The chain joins TRBV21-1 to TRBJ1-6. TRBV21-1 is flagged as a pseudogene. CDR3 length: 18 residues. The CDR3 DNA follows: TGTGCCAGCAGCAAATTGGCCTCATGTGAGCCCTATAATTCACCCCTCCACTTT. Translation gives CASSKLASCEPYNSPLHF.

This clone was seen once. The chain joins TRBV23-1 to TRBJ2-7, with unresolved D. TRBV23-1 counts as an open reading frame of uncertain function. The CDR3 runs to 13 residues. Trimming removed 2 bases at V and 11 bases at J, with 16 bases between. CDR3 bases: TGCGCCAGCAGTCAACCAAAGGTCGTTTTTAAGTACTTC. Encoded protein: CASSQPKVVFKYF.

This chain links TRBV2 with TRBJ2-7; no clear D. V lost 8 bases and J lost 0, with 11 bases in between. This CDR3 is built from 13 residues. The germline V gene has CDR1 SNHLY and CDR2 FYNNEI. The CDR3 bases are TGTGCCAGCTTCGGCGATCTCTCCTACGAGCAGTACTTC. Its protein product is CASFGDLSYEQYF.

This chain links TRBV4-1 with TRBJ1-3; a weak D match, TRBD1 (5 bases). V was cut by 1 base and J by 0 bases, with 16 bases left in between. CDR1 and CDR2 (germline): MGHRA, YSYEKL. The CDR3 contains 18 residues. The CDR3 DNA follows: TGCGCCAGCAGCCAAGTCCCGGGGCTACCCCGCTCTGGAAACACCATATATTTT. Translated, it gives CASSQVPGLPRSGNTIYF.

J is TRBJ1-2 and V is TRBV6-4; D is unresolved. The germline CDR1 and CDR2 sequences are MRHNA and SNTAGT. The CDR3 spans 13 residues. The ends were cut back, 6 bases at V and 8 bases at J, with 16 bases in the middle. The CDR3 protein is CASSPTRGGGYTF. Written as DNA, the CDR3 is TGTGCCAGCAGCCCGACCCGGGGTGGAGGCTACACCTTC.

This chain links TRBV2 with TRBJ2-7; the D call may be TRBD1 or TRBD2 (5 bases each). Germline CDR1 and CDR2: SNHLY and FYNNEI. The V end lost 3 bases, the J end lost 4 bases, and 13 bases lay between the germline ends. There are 14 residues in the CDR3. The CDR3 sequence is CASSERGVRYEQYF. The CDR3 nucleotides read TGTGCCAGCAGTGAGAGAGGGGTAAGGTACGAGCAGTACTTC.

The chain joins TRBV9 to TRBJ2-2, with 8 bases identical to TRBD2. Per germline, CDR1 SGDLS and CDR2 YYNGEE. With V trimmed by 3 bases and J by 5 bases, 3 bases remained unmatched. The CDR3 spans 14 residues. The CDR3 nucleotides are TGTGCCAGCAGCGGACTAGCGTTGACCGGGGAGCTGTTTTTT. Its translation is CASSGLALTGELFF.

Written as DNA, the CDR3 is TGTGCCAGCAGTTCAGGGGCCGCGAACACCGGGGAGCTGTTTTTT. Translated, it gives CASSSGAANTGELFF. The chain recombines TRBV28 with TRBJ2-2, with D tentatively TRBD1 (6 bases). The V end lost 4 bases, the J end lost 0 bases, and 9 bases lay between the germline ends. Germline V CDR1 and CDR2: MDHEN, SYDVKM. The CDR3 covers 15 residues.

This chain joins TRBV2 and TRBJ2-3; 11 positions match TRBD2. The CDR3 runs 15 residues. Trimming took 6 bases from V and 2 from J; bases not matched to a gene: 4. In germline, CDR1 is SNHLY, CDR2 FYNNEI. As DNA, the CDR3 is TGTGCCAGCAGGCTAGCGGGGGGCTACACAGATACGCAGTATTTT. It is translated as CASRLAGGYTDTQYF.

The J gene is TRBJ1-1, the V gene TRBV12-3 or TRBV12-4, with D tentatively TRBD1 (5 bases). The CDR3 contains 12 residues. V was trimmed by 7 bases and J by 5 bases, leaving 11 bases between them. The CDR3, as DNA: TGTGCCAGCATTCCCTGGGGGACTGAAGCTTTCTTT. Residues: CASIPWGTEAFF.